This T cell receptor (beta chain) was obtained from a study of Ad26.COV2.S vaccination and SARS-CoV-2 variants. Study information: The study gave Ad26.COV2.S intramuscularly, once or twice 56 days apart. The study, taken as a whole, reports: Similar non-spike TCR breadth was observed in recipients of vaccine and of placebo. In vaccinated individuals, spike-specific CD8+ and CD4+ T cell responses reportedly displayed substantial breadth. Participants in the vaccine arm had higher spike-specific TCR breadth; placebo recipients had lower.

On this clone: As yet, its antigen is unknown.

The repertoire was sequenced with immunoSEQ multiplex PCR; TCRdb's copy has only in-frame clones and lacks some. Seen here are about 480,000 clones, approximately 90% observed once, and the top ten hold roughly 13%. As for treatment: over 15 received Ad26.COV2.S at low or high dose, single or two shots; about 5 received placebo; per-sample allocation not given. Sampling was performed 63 days after the first vaccine or placebo injection. This TCR derives from a person between 18 and 60 years old who received the Ad26.COV2.S COVID-19 vaccine or a placebo. Sequencing was performed on peripheral blood, taken in a trial of Ad26.COV2.S vaccine versus placebo.

The CDR3 region is CASGDEQFF. CDR3 coding DNA: TGTGCCAGTGGCGATGAGCAGTTCTTC. The V and J genes are TRBV19 and TRBJ2-1; unclear D gene. Germline V gene lookup returns CDR1 LNHDA and CDR2 SQIVND (reference sequence). V lost 8 bases, J lost 8 bases, and 4 bases lay in between. The CDR3 totals 9 residues.